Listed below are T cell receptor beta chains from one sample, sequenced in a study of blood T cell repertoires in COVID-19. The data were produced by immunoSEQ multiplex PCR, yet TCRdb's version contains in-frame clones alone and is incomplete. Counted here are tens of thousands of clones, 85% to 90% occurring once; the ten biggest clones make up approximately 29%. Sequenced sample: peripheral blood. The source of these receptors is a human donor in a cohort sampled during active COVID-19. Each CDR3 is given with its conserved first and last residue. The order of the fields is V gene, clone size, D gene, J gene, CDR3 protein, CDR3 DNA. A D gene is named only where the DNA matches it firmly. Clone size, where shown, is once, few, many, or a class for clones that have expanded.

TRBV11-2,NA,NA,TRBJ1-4,CASSRPGRTNEKLFF,TGTGCCAGCAGCCGACCAGGTCGGACTAATGAAAAACTGTTTTTT
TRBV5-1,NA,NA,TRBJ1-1,CASSFDRNTEAFF,TGCGCCAGCAGCTTTGACAGGAACACTGAAGCTTTCTTT
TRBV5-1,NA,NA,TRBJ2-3,CASSSDPEGADTQYF,TGCGCCAGCAGCTCGGACCCCGAGGGGGCAGATACGCAGTATTTT
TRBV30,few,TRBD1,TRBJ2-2,CAWTKGQAGELFF,TGTGCCTGGACCAAGGGACAGGCCGGGGAGCTGTTTTTT
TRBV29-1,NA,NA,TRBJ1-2,CSVGTPTNYGYTF,TGCAGCGTTGGGACACCCACTAACTATGGCTACACCTTC
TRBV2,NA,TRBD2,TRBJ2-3,CASRSKKGLAGGPTDTQYF,TGTGCCAGCAGATCGAAAAAGGGACTAGCGGGAGGCCCCACAGATACGCAGTATTTT
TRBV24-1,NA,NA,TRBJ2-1,CATSEPTRNEQFF,TGTGCCACCAGTGAGCCAACTAGAAATGAGCAGTTCTTC
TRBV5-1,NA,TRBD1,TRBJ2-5,CASSFGQGGTETQYF,TGCGCCAGCAGCTTTGGTCAAGGGGGCACAGAGACCCAGTACTTC
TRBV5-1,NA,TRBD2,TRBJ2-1,CASSLLGSGDYNEQFF,TGCGCCAGCAGCTTATTAGGTAGCGGGGATTACAATGAGCAGTTCTTC
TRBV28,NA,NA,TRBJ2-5,CASSSGQLQETQYF,TGTGCCAGCAGTTCCGGACAGCTACAAGAGACCCAGTACTTC
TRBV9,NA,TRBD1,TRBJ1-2,CASSADRVGGKGYTF,TGTGCCAGCAGCGCGGACAGGGTCGGGGGGAAGGGCTACACCTTC
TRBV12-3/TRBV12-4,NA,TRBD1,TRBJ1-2,CASTSDRTSYTF,TGTGCCAGCACCTCGGACAGGACCAGCTACACCTTC
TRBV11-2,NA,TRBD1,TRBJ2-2,CASSFDRDSTGELFF,TGTGCCAGCAGCTTTGACAGGGACAGCACCGGGGAGCTGTTTTTT
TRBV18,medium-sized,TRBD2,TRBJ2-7,CASSPLPGLAGGDEQYF,TGTGCCAGCTCACCACTTCCCGGACTAGCGGGAGGGGACGAGCAGTACTTC
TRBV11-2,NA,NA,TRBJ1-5,CASSTPLDQPQHF,TGTGCCAGCAGCACTCCACTTGATCAGCCCCAGCATTTT
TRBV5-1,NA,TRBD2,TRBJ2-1,CASSLGSGGSLSSYNEQFF,TGCGCCAGCAGCTTGGGTAGCGGGGGGTCCTTGAGCTCCTACAATGAGCAGTTCTTC
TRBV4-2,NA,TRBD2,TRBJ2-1,CASRSLSSGGADEQFF,TGTGCCAGCAGATCGTTATCTAGCGGGGGGGCAGATGAGCAGTTCTTC
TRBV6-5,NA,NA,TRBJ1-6,CASSYSKGFVSSPLHF,TGTGCCAGCAGTTACTCGAAGGGGTTCGTAAGTTCACCCCTCCACTTT
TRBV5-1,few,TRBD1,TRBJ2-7,CASKFSQGAFYEQYF,TGCGCCAGCAAATTCTCACAGGGGGCATTCTACGAGCAGTACTTC
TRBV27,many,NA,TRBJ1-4,CASSEEGNEKLFF,TGTGCCAGCAGTGAGGAGGGCAACGAAAAACTGTTTTTT
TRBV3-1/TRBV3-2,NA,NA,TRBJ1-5,CASSHAGGNQPQHF,TGTGCCAGCAGCCACGCAGGGGGCAATCAGCCCCAGCATTTT
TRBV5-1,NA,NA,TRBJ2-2,CASSFSAPTGELFF,TGCGCCAGCAGCTTTTCAGCGCCCACCGGGGAGCTGTTTTTT
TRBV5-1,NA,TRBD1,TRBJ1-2,CASSLGQANYGYTF,TGCGCCAGCAGCCTGGGACAGGCGAACTATGGCTACACCTTC
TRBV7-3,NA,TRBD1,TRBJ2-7,CASSLKAGGNNEQYF,TGTGCCAGCAGCTTAAAAGCAGGGGGCAACAACGAGCAGTACTTC
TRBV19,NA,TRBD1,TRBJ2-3,CASSQDRGVEDTQYF,TGTGCCAGTTCGCAGGACAGGGGGGTGGAAGATACGCAGTATTTT
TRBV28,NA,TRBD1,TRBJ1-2,CASSLGTGYGYTF,TGTGCCAGCAGTTTGGGGACAGGCTATGGCTACACCTTC
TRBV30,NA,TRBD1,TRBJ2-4,CAWSQTGIAKNIQYF,TGTGCCTGGAGTCAGACAGGGATAGCCAAAAACATTCAGTACTTC
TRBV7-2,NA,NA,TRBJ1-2,CASSLQGPYGYTF,TGTGCCAGCAGCTTACAGGGGCCCTATGGCTACACCTTC
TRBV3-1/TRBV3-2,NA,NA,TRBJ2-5,CASSPTLGGGGETQYF,TGTGCCAGCAGCCCTACTTTAGGCGGGGGCGGGGAGACCCAGTACTTC
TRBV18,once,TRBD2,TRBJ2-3,CASSTRLAGGPVDTQYF,TGTGCCAGCTCAACCCGCCTAGCGGGGGGGCCGGTAGATACGCAGTATTTT
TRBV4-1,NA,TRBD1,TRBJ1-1,CASSQAEGQRNTEAFF,TGCGCCAGCAGCCAAGCTGAGGGACAGAGGAACACTGAAGCTTTCTTT
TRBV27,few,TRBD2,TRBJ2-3,CASSSASGRTDTQYF,TGTGCCAGCAGTTCGGCTAGCGGGAGAACAGATACGCAGTATTTT
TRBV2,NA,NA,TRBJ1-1,CASRSQNTEAFF,TGTGCCAGCAGGTCCCAGAACACTGAAGCTTTCTTT
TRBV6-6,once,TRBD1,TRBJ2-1,CASSGQANNEQFF,TGTGCCAGCAGCGGACAGGCGAACAATGAGCAGTTCTTC
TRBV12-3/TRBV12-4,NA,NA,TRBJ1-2,CASSPQNYGYTF,TGTGCCAGCAGCCCCCAAAACTATGGCTACACCTTC
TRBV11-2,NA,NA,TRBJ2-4,CASSTLGGGKNIQYF,TGTGCCAGCAGCACCCTCGGGGGAGGCAAAAACATTCAGTACTTC
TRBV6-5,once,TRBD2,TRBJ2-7,CASSYSTSNSYEQYF,TGTGCCAGCAGTTACTCGACTAGCAACTCCTACGAGCAGTACTTC
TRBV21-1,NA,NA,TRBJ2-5,CASSKKAGGETQYF,TGTGCCAGCAGCAAAAAGGCAGGTGGAGAGACCCAGTACTTC
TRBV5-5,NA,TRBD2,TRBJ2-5,CASRPSSGGTQYF,TGTGCCAGCAGACCCTCTAGCGGGGGGACCCAGTACTTC
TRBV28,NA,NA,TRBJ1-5,CASTFPSSNQPQHF,TGTGCCAGCACTTTCCCGTCTAGCAATCAGCCCCAGCATTTT
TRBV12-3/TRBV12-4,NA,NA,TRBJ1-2,CASSFDARGYTF,TGTGCCAGCAGTTTTGACGCGAGGGGCTACACCTTC
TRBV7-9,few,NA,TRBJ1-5,CASSLGGSGSIGPQHF,TGTGCCAGCAGCTTAGGTGGATCGGGGAGTATAGGACCCCAGCATTTT
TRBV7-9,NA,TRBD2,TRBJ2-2,CASSPMIAGEDTGELFF,TGTGCCAGCAGCCCTATGATAGCGGGAGAAGACACCGGGGAGCTGTTTTTT
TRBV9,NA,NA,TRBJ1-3,CASSLGSSGNTIYF,TGTGCCAGCAGCCTAGGGAGCTCTGGAAACACCATATATTTT
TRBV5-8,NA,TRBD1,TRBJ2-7,CASTPGQGRREQYF,TGTGCCAGCACCCCTGGACAGGGACGGAGGGAGCAGTACTTC
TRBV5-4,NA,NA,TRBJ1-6,CASSSDRNNSPLHF,TGTGCCAGCAGCTCTGACAGAAATAATTCACCCCTCCACTTT
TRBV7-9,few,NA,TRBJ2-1,CASSRSNEQFF,TGTGCCAGCAGCCGGAGTAATGAGCAGTTCTTC
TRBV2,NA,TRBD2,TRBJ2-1,CASIATSGISSRNEQFF,TGTGCCAGCATTGCCACTAGCGGTATCTCCTCGCGGAATGAGCAGTTCTTC
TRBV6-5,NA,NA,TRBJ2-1,CATTGSSYNEQFF,TGTGCCACTACAGGGAGCTCCTACAATGAGCAGTTCTTC
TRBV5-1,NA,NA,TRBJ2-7,CASSLRISPYEQYF,TGCGCCAGCAGCTTGAGAATAAGCCCGTACGAGCAGTACTTC
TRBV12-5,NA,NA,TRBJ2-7,CASGLAPGYEQYF,TGTGCTAGTGGTTTGGCCCCGGGTTACGAGCAGTACTTC
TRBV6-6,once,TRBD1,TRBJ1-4,CASRGTDNLEKLFF,TGTGCCAGCAGGGGGACAGATAATCTTGAAAAACTGTTTTTT
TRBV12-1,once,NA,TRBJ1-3,CASSFVMPTAGNTIYF,TGTGCCAGCAGCTTTGTTATGCCAACGGCTGGAAACACCATATATTTT
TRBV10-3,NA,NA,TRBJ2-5,CAISESSARAQETQYF,TGTGCCATCAGTGAGTCTTCGGCTAGAGCCCAAGAGACCCAGTACTTC
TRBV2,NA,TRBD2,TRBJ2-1,CASSEGGGDEQFF,TGTGCCAGCAGTGAGGGGGGAGGGGATGAGCAGTTCTTC